What follows is one TCR beta chain and its context. Its antigen remains unidentified. The sample is drawn from a study of T cell responses to AZD1222 COVID-19 vaccine. V was clipped by 7 bases and J by 8 bases, with 17 bases between them. The CDR3 runs to 13 residues. Looked up from germline, CDR1 is SQVTM and CDR2 is ANQGSEA. General study points: Clonal diversity may have been underestimated in mostly white British donors. In all cases, repertoires were sampled only after the peak T cell response. Only five or six people who got AZD1222 tested seropositive at baseline. Vaccine-related CD4 TCRs covered spike, predominating at 160-218 and 743-854.

TCRdb's table, derived via immunoSEQ multiplex PCR, lists solely in-frame clones and lacks some. Of around 270,000 clones listed, about 94% were seen once; the top ten hold 0.55%. The receptor comes from an adult who received the AZD1222 COVID-19 vaccine. The V gene is TRBV29-1, the J gene TRBJ1-4, with TRBD1 as a possible D gene (5 bases). Sequenced here: peripheral blood, sampled 28 days after the second AZD1222 dose. The CDR3 DNA reads TGCAGCGCCCGTGTGACAGTTGGAGAAAAACTGTTTTTT. Translating gives CSARVTVGEKLFF.